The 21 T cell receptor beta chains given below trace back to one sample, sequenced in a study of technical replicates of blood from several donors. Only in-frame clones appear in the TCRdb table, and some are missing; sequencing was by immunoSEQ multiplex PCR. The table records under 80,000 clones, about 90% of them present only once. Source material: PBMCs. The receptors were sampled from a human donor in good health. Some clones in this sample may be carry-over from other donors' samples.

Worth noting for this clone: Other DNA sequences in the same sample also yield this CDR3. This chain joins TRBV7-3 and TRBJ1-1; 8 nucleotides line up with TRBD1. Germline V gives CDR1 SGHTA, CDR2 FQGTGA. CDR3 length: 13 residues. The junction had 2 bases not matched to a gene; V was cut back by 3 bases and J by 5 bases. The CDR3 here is CASSLTGVTEAFF. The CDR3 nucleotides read TGTGCCAGCAGCTTGACAGGGGTGACTGAAGCTTTCTTT. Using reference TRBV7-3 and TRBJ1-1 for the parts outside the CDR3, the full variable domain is GAGVSQTPSNKVTEKGKYVELRCDPISGHTALYWYRQSLGQGPEFLIYFQGTGAADDSGLPNDRFFAVRPEGSVSTLKIQRTERGDSAVYLCASSLTGVTEAFFGQGTRLTVV.

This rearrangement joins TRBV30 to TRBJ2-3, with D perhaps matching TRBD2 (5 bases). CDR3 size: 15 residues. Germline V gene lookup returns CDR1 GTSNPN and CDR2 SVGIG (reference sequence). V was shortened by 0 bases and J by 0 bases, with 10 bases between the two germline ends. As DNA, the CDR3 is TGTGCCTGGAGTGTAGGGAGCGGTAGCACAGATACGCAGTATTTT. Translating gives CAWSVGSGSTDTQYF.

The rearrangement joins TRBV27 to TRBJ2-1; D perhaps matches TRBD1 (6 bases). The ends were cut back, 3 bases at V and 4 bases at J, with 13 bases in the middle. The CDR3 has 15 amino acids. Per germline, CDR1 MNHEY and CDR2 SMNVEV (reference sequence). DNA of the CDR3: TGTGCCAGCAGTTTTGCAGGGGACAATTACAATGAGCAGTTCTTC. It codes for CASSFAGDNYNEQFF.

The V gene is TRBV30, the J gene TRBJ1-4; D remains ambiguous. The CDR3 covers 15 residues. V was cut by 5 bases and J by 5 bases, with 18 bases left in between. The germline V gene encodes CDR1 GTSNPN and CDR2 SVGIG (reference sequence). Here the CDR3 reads CAWAQGGGQNEKLFF. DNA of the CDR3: TGTGCCTGGGCCCAAGGTGGCGGCCAGAATGAAAAACTGTTTTTT.

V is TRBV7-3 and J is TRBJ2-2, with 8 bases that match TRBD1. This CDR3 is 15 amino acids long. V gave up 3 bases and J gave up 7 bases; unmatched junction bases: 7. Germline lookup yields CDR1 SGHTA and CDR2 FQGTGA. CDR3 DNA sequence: TGTGCCAGCAGCTTCGGACAGGGTATAAGCGGGGAGCTGTTTTTT. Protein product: CASSFGQGISGELFF. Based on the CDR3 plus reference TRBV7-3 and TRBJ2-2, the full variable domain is GAGVSQTPSNKVTEKGKYVELRCDPISGHTALYWYRQSLGQGPEFLIYFQGTGAADDSGLPNDRFFAVRPEGSVSTLKIQRTERGDSAVYLCASSFGQGISGELFFGEGSRLTVL.

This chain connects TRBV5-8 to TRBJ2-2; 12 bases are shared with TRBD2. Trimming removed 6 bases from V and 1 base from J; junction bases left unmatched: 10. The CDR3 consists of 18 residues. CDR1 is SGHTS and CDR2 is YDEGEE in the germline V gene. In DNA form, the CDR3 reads TGTGCCAGCACCCCGGGACTAGCGGGCGAGGAGAACACCGGGGAGCTGTTTTTT. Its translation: CASTPGLAGEENTGELFF.

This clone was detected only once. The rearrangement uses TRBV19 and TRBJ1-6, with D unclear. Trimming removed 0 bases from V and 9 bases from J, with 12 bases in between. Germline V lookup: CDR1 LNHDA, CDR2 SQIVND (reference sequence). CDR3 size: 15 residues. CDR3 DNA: TGTGCCAGTAGTATAGATCAGGCCCTTGGTTCACCCCTCCACTTT. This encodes CASSIDQALGSPLHF.

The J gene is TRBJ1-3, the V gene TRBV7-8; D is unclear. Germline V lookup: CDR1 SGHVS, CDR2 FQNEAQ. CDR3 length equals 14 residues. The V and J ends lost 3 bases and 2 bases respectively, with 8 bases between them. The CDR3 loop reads CASSFSSAGNTIYF. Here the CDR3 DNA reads TGTGCCAGCAGCTTCTCGTCGGCTGGAAACACCATATATTTT.

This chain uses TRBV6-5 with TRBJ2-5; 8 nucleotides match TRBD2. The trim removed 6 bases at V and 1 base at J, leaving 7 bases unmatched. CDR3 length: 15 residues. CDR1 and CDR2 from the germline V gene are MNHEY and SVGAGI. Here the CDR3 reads CASRDPGGTQETQYF. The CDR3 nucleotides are TGTGCCAGCAGGGATCCGGGGGGGACCCAAGAGACCCAGTACTTC.

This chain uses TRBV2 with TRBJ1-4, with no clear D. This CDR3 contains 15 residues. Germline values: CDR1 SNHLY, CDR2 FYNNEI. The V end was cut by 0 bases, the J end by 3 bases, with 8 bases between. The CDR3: CASSEAGMPNEKLFF. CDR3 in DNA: TGTGCCAGCAGTGAAGCCGGGATGCCTAATGAAAAACTGTTTTTT.

The CDR3 coding sequence is TGCGCCAGCAGCCAAGAGTGGTCAGGGGTCCGGAACGAGCAGTACTTC. It yields the protein CASSQEWSGVRNEQYF. The chain is built from TRBV4-3 and TRBJ2-7; D is possibly TRBD1 (6 bases). Per germline, CDR1 LGHNA and CDR2 YSLEER. The CDR3 has 16 amino acids. Trimming left V 0 bases short and J 5 bases short, with 17 bases between.

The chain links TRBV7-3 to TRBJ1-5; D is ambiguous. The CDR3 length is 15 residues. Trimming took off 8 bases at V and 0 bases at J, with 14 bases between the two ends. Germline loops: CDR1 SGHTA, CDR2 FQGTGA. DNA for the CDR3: TGTGCCAGCGCGGCGCTCGGAGGTAGCAATCAGCCCCAGCATTTT. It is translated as CASAALGGSNQPQHF.

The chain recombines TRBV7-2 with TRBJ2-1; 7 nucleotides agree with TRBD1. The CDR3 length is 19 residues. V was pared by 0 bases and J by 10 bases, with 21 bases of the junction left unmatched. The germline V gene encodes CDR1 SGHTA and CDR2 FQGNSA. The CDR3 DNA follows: TGTGCCAGCAGCTTAGCGGTGCAACAGGGGTTTACCCCAAGGGGAGAGCAGTTCTTC. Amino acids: CASSLAVQQGFTPRGEQFF.

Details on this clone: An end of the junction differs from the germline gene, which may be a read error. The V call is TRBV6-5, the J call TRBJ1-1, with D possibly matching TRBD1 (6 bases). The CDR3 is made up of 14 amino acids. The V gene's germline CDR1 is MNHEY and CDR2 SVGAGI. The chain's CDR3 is CASSSTGWNPEAFF. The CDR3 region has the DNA TGTGCCAGCAGTTCGACAGGTTGGAACCCTGAAGCTTTCTTT.

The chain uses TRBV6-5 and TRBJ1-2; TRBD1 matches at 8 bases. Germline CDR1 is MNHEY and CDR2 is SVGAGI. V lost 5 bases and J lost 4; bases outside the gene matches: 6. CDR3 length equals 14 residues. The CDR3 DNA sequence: TGTGCCAGCAGTCGGACAGGGAACAGCTATGGCTACACCTTC. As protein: CASSRTGNSYGYTF.

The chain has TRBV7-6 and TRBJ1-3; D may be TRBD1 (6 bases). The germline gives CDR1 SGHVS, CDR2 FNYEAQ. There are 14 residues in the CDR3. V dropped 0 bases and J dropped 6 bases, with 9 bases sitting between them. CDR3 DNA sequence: TGTGCCAGCAGCTTAGCGGGGGACATAAACACCATATATTTT. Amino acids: CASSLAGDINTIYF.

CDR3 sequence (DNA): TGTGCCAGCAGCTTAGGAGGGACTAGCGGGACTACGCAGTATTTT. It encodes CASSLGGTSGTTQYF. The chain uses TRBV7-6 and TRBJ2-3, with TRBD2 matching 13 bases. This CDR3 has 15 amino acids. Looked up from germline, CDR1 is SGHVS and CDR2 is FNYEAQ. V lost 1 base, J lost 8 bases, and 3 bases stayed unmatched. The variable domain in full, completed from reference TRBV7-6 and TRBJ2-3, reads GAGVSQSPRYKVTKRGQDVALRCDPISGHVSLYWYRQALGQGPEFLTYFNYEAQQDKSGLPNDRFSAERPEGSISTLTIQRTEQRDSAMYRCASSLGGTSGTTQYFGPGTRLTVL.

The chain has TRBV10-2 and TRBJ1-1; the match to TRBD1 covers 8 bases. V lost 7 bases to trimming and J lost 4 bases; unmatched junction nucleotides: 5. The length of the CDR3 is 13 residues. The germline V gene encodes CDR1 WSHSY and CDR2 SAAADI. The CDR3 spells CASKGQGFTEAFF. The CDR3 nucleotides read TGCGCCAGCAAAGGACAGGGTTTCACTGAAGCTTTCTTT.

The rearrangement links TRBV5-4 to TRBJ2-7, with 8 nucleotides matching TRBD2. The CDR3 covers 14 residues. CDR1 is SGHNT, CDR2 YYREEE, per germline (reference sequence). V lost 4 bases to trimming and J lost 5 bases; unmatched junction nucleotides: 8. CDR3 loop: CASSPGLERNEQYF. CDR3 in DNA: TGTGCCAGCAGCCCGGGACTAGAGCGGAACGAGCAGTACTTC. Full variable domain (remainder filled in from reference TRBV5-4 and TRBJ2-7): ETGVTQSPTHLIKTRGQQVTLRCSSQSGHNTVSWYQQALGQGPQFIFQYYREEENGRGNFPPRFSGLQFPNYSSELNVNALELDDSALYLCASSPGLERNEQYFGPGTRLTVT.

The CDR3 bases are TGTGCCACCAGCACTCCTGGGACACCTTCATCGGATCAGCCCCAGCATTTT. It is translated as CATSTPGTPSSDQPQHF. This chain joins TRBV15 and TRBJ1-5; tentative D call: TRBD1 (6 bases). This CDR3 region has 17 residues. Germline values: CDR1 LNHNV, CDR2 YYDKDF (reference sequence). V was clipped by 4 bases and J by 5 bases, with 21 bases between them.

The CDR3 DNA is TGTGCCAGCAGCGGGGACAGGGACGAAAGCAATCAGCCCCAGCATTTT. Translated: CASSGDRDESNQPQHF. The gene calls are TRBV11-2 and TRBJ1-5, with 9 bases identical to TRBD1. The CDR3 runs to 16 residues. CDR1 is SGHAT, CDR2 FQNNGV, per germline. The V segment lost 5 bases and the J segment 1 base; nucleotides outside the gene matches: 6.